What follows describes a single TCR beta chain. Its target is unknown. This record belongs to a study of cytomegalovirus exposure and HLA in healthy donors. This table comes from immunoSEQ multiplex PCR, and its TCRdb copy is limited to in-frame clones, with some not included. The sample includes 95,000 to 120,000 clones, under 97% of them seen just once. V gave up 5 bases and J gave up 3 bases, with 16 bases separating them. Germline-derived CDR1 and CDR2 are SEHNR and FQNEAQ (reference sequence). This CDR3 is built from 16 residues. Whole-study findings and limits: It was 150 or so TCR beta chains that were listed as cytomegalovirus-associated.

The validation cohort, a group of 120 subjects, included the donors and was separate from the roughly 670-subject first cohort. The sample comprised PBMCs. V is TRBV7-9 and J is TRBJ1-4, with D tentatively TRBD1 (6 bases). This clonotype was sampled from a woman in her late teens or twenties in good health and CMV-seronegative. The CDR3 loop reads CASSAPPGHANEKLFF. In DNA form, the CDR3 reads TGTGCCAGCAGCGCCCCCCCGGGACACGCTAATGAAAAACTGTTTTTT.